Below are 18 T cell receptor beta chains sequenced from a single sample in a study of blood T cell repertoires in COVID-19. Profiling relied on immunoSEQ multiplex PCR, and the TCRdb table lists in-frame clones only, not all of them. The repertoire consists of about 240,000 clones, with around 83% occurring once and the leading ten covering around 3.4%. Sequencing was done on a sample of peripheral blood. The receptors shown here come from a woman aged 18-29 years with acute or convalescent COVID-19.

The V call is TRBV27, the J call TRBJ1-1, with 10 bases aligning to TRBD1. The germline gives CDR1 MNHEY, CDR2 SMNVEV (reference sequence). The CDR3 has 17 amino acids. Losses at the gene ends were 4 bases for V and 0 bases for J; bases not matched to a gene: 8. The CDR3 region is CASSSLTGGAMNTEAFF. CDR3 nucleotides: TGTGCCAGCAGTTCGTTGACAGGGGGCGCGATGAACACTGAAGCTTTCTTT.

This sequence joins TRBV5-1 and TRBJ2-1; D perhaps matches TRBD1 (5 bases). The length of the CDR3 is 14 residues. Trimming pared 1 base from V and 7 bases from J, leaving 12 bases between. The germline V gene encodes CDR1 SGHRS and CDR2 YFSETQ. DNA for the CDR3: TGCGCCAGCAGCTTGCCAGGGTATGCGAATGAGCAGTTCTTC. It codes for CASSLPGYANEQFF.

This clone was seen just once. CDR3 loop: CAISGLETGTEAFF. The CDR3 DNA sequence: TGTGCCATCAGTGGGTTAGAGACAGGGACGGAAGCTTTCTTT. The chain has TRBV10-3 and TRBJ1-1, with 7 bases that match TRBD1. V lost 4 bases to trimming and J lost 8 bases; unmatched junction nucleotides: 10. Germline CDR1 reads ENHRY; CDR2 reads SYGVKD. The CDR3 totals 14 residues.

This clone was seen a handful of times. The CDR3 loop reads CASTWDSGSYGYTF. CDR3 in DNA: TGTGCCAGCACCTGGGACAGCGGGTCCTATGGCTACACCTTC. V gene TRBV6-5 combines with J gene TRBJ1-2; 7 bases line up with TRBD1. Germline V gene data show CDR1 as MNHEY and CDR2 as SVGAGI. The CDR3 consists of 14 residues. Trimming removed 7 bases from V and 4 bases from J; junction bases left unmatched: 9.

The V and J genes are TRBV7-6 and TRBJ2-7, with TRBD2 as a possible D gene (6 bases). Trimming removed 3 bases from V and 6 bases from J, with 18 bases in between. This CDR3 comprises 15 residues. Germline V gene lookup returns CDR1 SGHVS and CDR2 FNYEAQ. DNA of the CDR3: TGTGCCAGCAGCTTCTATGGTGCGGGGCGCGGCGAGCAGTACTTC. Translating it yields CASSFYGAGRGEQYF.

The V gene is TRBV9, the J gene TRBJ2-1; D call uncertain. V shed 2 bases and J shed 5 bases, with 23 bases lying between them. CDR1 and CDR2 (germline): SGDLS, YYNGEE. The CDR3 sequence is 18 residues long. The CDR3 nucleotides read TGTGCCAGCAGCGTGGGTCCTAGTCCCCTACTAATAAACAATGAGCAGTTCTTC. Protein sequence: CASSVGPSPLLINNEQFF.

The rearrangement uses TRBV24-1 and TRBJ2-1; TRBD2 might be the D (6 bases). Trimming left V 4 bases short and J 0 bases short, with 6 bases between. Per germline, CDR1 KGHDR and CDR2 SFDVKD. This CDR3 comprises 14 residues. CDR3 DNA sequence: TGTGCCACCAGTGAGGGGGGCTCCTACAATGAGCAGTTCTTC. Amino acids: CATSEGGSYNEQFF.

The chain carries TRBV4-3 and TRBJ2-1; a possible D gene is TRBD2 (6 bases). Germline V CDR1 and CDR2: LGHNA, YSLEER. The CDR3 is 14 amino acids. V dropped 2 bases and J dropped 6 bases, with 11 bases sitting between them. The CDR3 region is CASSQTGLTNEQFF. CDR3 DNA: TGCGCCAGCAGCCAAACTGGACTAACCAATGAGCAGTTCTTC.

In DNA form, the CDR3 reads TGTGCCAGCAGTTTAGGGGGACGGCAGCCCCAGCATTTT. Translated: CASSLGGRQPQHF. The V call is TRBV6-2 or TRBV6-3, the J call TRBJ1-5, with D perhaps TRBD1 (6 bases). V was pared by 4 bases and J by 7 bases, with 11 bases between. This CDR3 contains 13 residues. CDR1 and CDR2 from the germline V gene are MNHEY and SVGEGT.

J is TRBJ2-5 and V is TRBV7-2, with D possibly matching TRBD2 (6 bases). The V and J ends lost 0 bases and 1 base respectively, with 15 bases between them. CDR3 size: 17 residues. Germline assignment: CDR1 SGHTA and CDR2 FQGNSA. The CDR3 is CASSLALTGAVQETQYF. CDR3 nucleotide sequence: TGTGCCAGCAGCTTAGCGCTTACGGGAGCGGTCCAAGAGACCCAGTACTTC. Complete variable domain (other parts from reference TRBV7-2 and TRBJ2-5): GAGVSQSPSNKVTEKGKDVELRCDPISGHTALYWYRQSLGQGLEFLIYFQGNSAPDKSGLPSDRFSAERTGGSVSTLTIQRTQQEDSAVYLCASSLALTGAVQETQYFGPGTRLLVL.

In DNA, the CDR3 is TGTGCCAGCAGCCAGAGGGCTAGCGGGAGGGCGGGGGCCGAGCAGTACTTC. Its translation: CASSQRASGRAGAEQYF. The chain has TRBV7-9 and TRBJ2-7, with TRBD2 identical over 12 bases. The germline gives CDR1 SEHNR, CDR2 FQNEAQ (reference sequence). The CDR3 runs to 17 residues. V lost 5 bases and J lost 6; bases outside the gene matches: 14. Drawing the rest from reference TRBV7-9 and TRBJ2-7, the complete variable domain is DTGVSQNPRHKITKRGQNVTFRCDPISEHNRLYWYRQTLGQGPEFLTYFQNEAQLEKSRLLSDRFSAERPKGSFSTLEIQRTEQGDSAMYLCASSQRASGRAGAEQYFGPGTRLTVT.

CDR3 loop: CASLGQDLNYGYTF. The CDR3 nucleotides read TGTGCCAGTCTTGGACAAGACCTTAATTATGGCTACACCTTC. J is TRBJ1-2 and V is TRBV19, with D possibly matching TRBD1 (5 bases). The CDR3 runs 14 residues. Trimming removed 8 bases at V and 5 bases at J, with 18 bases between. Germline V gene lookup returns CDR1 LNHDA and CDR2 SQIVND (reference sequence).

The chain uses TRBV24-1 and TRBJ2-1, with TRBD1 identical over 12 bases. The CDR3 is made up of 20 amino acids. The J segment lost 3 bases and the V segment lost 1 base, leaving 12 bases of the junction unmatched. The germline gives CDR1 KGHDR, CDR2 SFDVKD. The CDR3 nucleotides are TGTGCCACCAGTGATTTTTCAGGGACAGGGGGCGCGACCCTCTACAATGAGCAGTTCTTC. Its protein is CATSDFSGTGGATLYNEQFF.

The CDR3: CASSFLTSGSQETQYF. The CDR3 bases are TGTGCCAGCAGCTTTCTGACTAGCGGGAGTCAAGAGACCCAGTACTTC. This chain links TRBV5-6 with TRBJ2-5, with 12 bases lining up with TRBD2. CDR1 SGHDT and CDR2 YYEEEE come from the germline V gene. The CDR3 has 16 residues. The J segment lost 2 bases and the V segment lost 2 bases, leaving 4 bases of the junction unmatched. The entire variable domain, with the rest obtained from reference TRBV5-6 and TRBJ2-5, is as follows: DAGVTQSPTHLIKTRGQQVTLRCSPKSGHDTVSWYQQALGQGPQFIFQYYEEEERQRGNFPDRFSGHQFPNYSSELNVNALLLGDSALYLCASSFLTSGSQETQYFGPGTRLLVL.

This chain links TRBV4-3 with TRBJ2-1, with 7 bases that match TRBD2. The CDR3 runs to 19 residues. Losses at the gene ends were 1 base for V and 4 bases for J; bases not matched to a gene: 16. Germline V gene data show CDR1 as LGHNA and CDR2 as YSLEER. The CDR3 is CASSQGPSGASGFYNEQFF. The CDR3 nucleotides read TGCGCCAGCAGCCAAGGTCCATCCGGGGCTAGCGGTTTTTACAATGAGCAGTTCTTC.

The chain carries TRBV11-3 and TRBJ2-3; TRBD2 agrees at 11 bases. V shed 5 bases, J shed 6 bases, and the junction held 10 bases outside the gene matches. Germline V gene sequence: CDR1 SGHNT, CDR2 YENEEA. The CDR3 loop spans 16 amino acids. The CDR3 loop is CASSPLAGGPTDTQYF. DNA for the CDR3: TGTGCCAGCAGCCCATTAGCGGGAGGGCCGACGGATACGCAGTATTTT. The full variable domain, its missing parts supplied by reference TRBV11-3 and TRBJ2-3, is EAGVVQSPRYKIIEKKQPVAFWCNPISGHNTLYWYLQNLGQGPELLIRYENEEAVDDSQLPKDRFSAERLKGVDSTLKIQPAELGDSAVYLCASSPLAGGPTDTQYFGPGTRLTVL.

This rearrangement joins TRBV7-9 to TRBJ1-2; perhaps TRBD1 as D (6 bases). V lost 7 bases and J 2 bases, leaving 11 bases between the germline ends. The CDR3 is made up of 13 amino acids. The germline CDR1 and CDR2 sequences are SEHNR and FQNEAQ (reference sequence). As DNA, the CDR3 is TGTGCCAGCAAAACAGGGACCAACTATGGCTACACCTTC. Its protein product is CASKTGTNYGYTF.

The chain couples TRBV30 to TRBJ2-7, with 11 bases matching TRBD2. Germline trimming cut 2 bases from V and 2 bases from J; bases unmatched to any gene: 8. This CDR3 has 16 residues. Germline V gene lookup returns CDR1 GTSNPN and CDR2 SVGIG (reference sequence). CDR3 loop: CAWSNLIAGGTYEQYF. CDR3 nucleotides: TGTGCCTGGAGTAACTTAATAGCGGGAGGGACCTACGAGCAGTACTTC.